This record looks at one T cell receptor (beta chain) sequence and its context. The antigen it recognizes is unknown. One base away there is no much larger clone; base qualities are not given. The CDR3 has 15 amino acids, counting the end cysteine and phenylalanine. CDR3 DNA only is kept here, 45 bases in frame from base 1. Per the germline V gene (reference sequence), SEHNR is the CDR1 and FQNEAQ is the CDR2. Relative to germline, V is missing 3 bases and J is missing 3 bases, with 3 bases of the junction outside any gene match. TCRalpha and TCRbeta libraries were amplified separately by semi-nested PCR with Advantage 2 and reverse primers in the TRAC or TRBC constant regions. The amount of total RNA going into first-strand cDNA synthesis ranged between roughly 3.5 and 550 ng. TCR cDNA libraries were generated by 5'-RACE using the SMARTer PCR cDNA Synthesis kit, with a poly-dT primer for first-strand synthesis. Semi-nested constant-region reverse primers carried 5-nucleotide sample-specific barcodes, and products were cleaned with the Zymo DNA Clean and Concentrator-5 kit. Pools of up to ten barcoded samples were ligated to Illumina adaptors and sequenced on an Illumina MiSeq as 2 x 150 bp paired-end reads. Under the source paper's analysis protocol: After demultiplexing, reads were aligned using BLAT against a custom library built from IMGT containing every combination of human TRAV, TRAJ, TRBV, TRBD and TRBJ. The best BLAT hits were picked using pslCDnaFilter (-maxAligns=1, -ignoreIntrons), and custom Perl scripts were used to calculate clonotype frequencies. TCRdb trimmed public reads at Q25 via fastp, called clones via MiXCR and kept in-frame beta chains. All rows with the same CDR3 protein become a single entry with the most common DNA and genes. These V and J calls are TCRdb output, not the study's own analysis. This sample lists 7,500 to 9,000 distinct CDR3 sequences; 18% were detected once. The leading ten clones occupy more than 1.4% of the sample.

The data originate from a study of T cells generated in artificial thymic organoids (dated by TCRdb to 2016 to 2017). Regarding the research as a whole: In some experiments, thymic T cells were further FACS-purified to deplete CD4 immature single positive or double positive precursors. TCR alpha and beta CDR3 repertoires of in vitro artificial thymic organoid-derived CD8 single positive T cells were compared with thymic and peripheral blood naive CD8 T cells. The repertoire sequencing data shown were described as representative of three independent experiments.

What the authors observed across the whole study: CD8 single positive T cells derived from organoids showed physiological TCR clonotype diversity comparable to the diversity seen in thymic and blood naive CD8 T cells.

Enrichment of primary CD8+ T cells was performed with magnetic beads using the Miltenyi CD8+ T cell Isolation Kit. Before RNA extraction, CD3+TCRalphabeta+CD8 single positive T cells from organoids and thymus were sorted by FACS. Total RNA was purified from around 40,000 to 200,000 sorted cells per sample with the RNeasy Micro kit, and quality checked on an Agilent RNA 6000 Nano chip. Thymic fragments were dissected, disrupted by pipetting and filtered through a 70 um strainer so that thymocytes were released. This receptor was taken from a human donor who gave cord blood stem cells for thymic organoid culture, a cardiac surgery patient who gave postnatal thymus, or a blood donor (not recorded which). Rearrangement joined TRBV7-9 to TRBJ2-2; TRBD2 agrees with 8 junctional bases. Sequenced material: naive CD8+ T cells from the thymus. What this sample's cell subset or site label stands for: CD3+TCRalphabeta+CD8SP T cells; for blood, CD45RO-CCR7+ naive CD8+ T cells. DNA sequence: TGTGCCAGCAGCTTCGGGGGGGGCCACACCGGGGAGCTGTTTTTT. Translated, this is CASSFGGGHTGELFF.